Listed below are T cell receptor beta chains from one sample, sequenced in a study of shared clonotypes between healthy human individuals. The protocol was immunoSEQ multiplex PCR, while the TCRdb copy is restricted to in-frame clones and leaves out a portion. This table has some 1,400,000 clones, over 95% appearing once. The source material was naive CD4+ T cells sorted from blood. The receptors originated from a young man in good health. Both conserved end residues are part of each CDR3. The order of the fields is J gene, D gene, V gene, CDR3 protein. D genes are given only for firm matches.

J gene: TRBJ2-5
D gene: NA
V gene: TRBV29-1
CDR3 protein: CSVERRRETQYF

J gene: TRBJ2-1
D gene: NA
V gene: TRBV4-3
CDR3 protein: CASSQDFGQTKSSYNEQFF

J gene: TRBJ1-1
D gene: NA
V gene: TRBV5-6
CDR3 protein: CASSLAGGQNTEAFF

J gene: TRBJ2-1
D gene: TRBD2
V gene: TRBV6-4
CDR3 protein: CASSFSGRADYNEQFF

J gene: TRBJ1-1
D gene: NA
V gene: TRBV12-5
CDR3 protein: CASGLGDPYTEAFF

J gene: TRBJ1-1
D gene: NA
V gene: TRBV5-4
CDR3 protein: CASSFGWGGSTEAFF

J gene: TRBJ2-1
D gene: TRBD1
V gene: TRBV7-3
CDR3 protein: CASSPGQPYNEQFF

J gene: TRBJ1-3
D gene: NA
V gene: TRBV9
CDR3 protein: CASSVVGSGNTIYF

J gene: TRBJ1-2
D gene: NA
V gene: TRBV9
CDR3 protein: CASTPDGYGYTF

J gene: TRBJ1-5
D gene: TRBD1
V gene: TRBV23-1
CDR3 protein: CASSQSWDRDRGNRSNQPQHF

J gene: TRBJ2-3
D gene: TRBD2
V gene: TRBV28
CDR3 protein: CASSLGPGLAGVTDTQYF

J gene: TRBJ2-7
D gene: NA
V gene: TRBV29-1
CDR3 protein: CSVTSTSSSYEQYF

J gene: TRBJ2-7
D gene: TRBD1
V gene: TRBV25-1
CDR3 protein: CASSDPGGTYEQYF

J gene: TRBJ1-2
D gene: NA
V gene: TRBV19
CDR3 protein: CASSRGRQMYGYTF

J gene: TRBJ2-1
D gene: TRBD2
V gene: TRBV4-1
CDR3 protein: CASSQGSGRAYNEQFF

J gene: TRBJ2-5
D gene: TRBD2
V gene: TRBV5-1
CDR3 protein: CASSSGLEGTQYF

J gene: TRBJ1-3
D gene: TRBD1
V gene: TRBV7-2
CDR3 protein: CASSSPGQGYGNTIYF

J gene: TRBJ2-1
D gene: NA
V gene: TRBV28
CDR3 protein: CASSPSNFGNNEQFF

J gene: TRBJ1-3
D gene: NA
V gene: TRBV11-2
CDR3 protein: CASSFSPWGGLTGNTIYF

J gene: TRBJ2-3
D gene: TRBD2
V gene: TRBV9
CDR3 protein: CASSARGSGSSDTQYF

J gene: TRBJ1-4
D gene: TRBD1
V gene: TRBV5-1
CDR3 protein: CASSLQGVSTNEKLFF

J gene: TRBJ2-5
D gene: TRBD2
V gene: TRBV14
CDR3 protein: CATAPLAVETQYF

J gene: TRBJ2-2
D gene: TRBD2
V gene: TRBV9
CDR3 protein: CASSVGLAGVGTGELFF

J gene: TRBJ2-1
D gene: TRBD1
V gene: TRBV6-5
CDR3 protein: CASARTGGSYNEQFF

J gene: TRBJ1-4
D gene: TRBD1
V gene: TRBV10-3
CDR3 protein: CAISESRDRVGEKLFF

J gene: TRBJ1-1
D gene: NA
V gene: TRBV6-6
CDR3 protein: CASSYGRMTEAFF

J gene: TRBJ1-1
D gene: TRBD1
V gene: TRBV28
CDR3 protein: CASPPRGRRNTEAFF

J gene: TRBJ2-3
D gene: TRBD2
V gene: TRBV6-5
CDR3 protein: CASGKDILTQYF

J gene: TRBJ2-7
D gene: TRBD2
V gene: TRBV5-1
CDR3 protein: CASSPGRTSGRYEQYF

J gene: TRBJ2-3
D gene: NA
V gene: TRBV7-6
CDR3 protein: CASSLVRADSAQYF

J gene: TRBJ2-7
D gene: TRBD1
V gene: TRBV5-1
CDR3 protein: CASSLEGATTWDYEQYF

J gene: TRBJ2-1
D gene: NA
V gene: TRBV10-3
CDR3 protein: CAISEPKDLVPYNEQFF

J gene: TRBJ2-5
D gene: NA
V gene: TRBV28
CDR3 protein: CASSLLDNWGETQYF

J gene: TRBJ2-2
D gene: NA
V gene: TRBV5-1
CDR3 protein: CASSLVGDQTGELFF

J gene: TRBJ1-2
D gene: NA
V gene: TRBV6-5
CDR3 protein: CASSYSQGTYGYTF

J gene: TRBJ2-7
D gene: NA
V gene: TRBV19
CDR3 protein: CASSGSGSTYEQYF

J gene: TRBJ1-5
D gene: TRBD1
V gene: TRBV6-1
CDR3 protein: CASSGQQGAINQPQHF

J gene: TRBJ2-6
D gene: NA
V gene: TRBV23-1
CDR3 protein: CASSRRGANSSGANVLTF

J gene: TRBJ2-5
D gene: NA
V gene: TRBV5-1
CDR3 protein: CASSRDQKETQYF

J gene: TRBJ1-3
D gene: NA
V gene: TRBV9
CDR3 protein: CASSLGTGNTIYF

J gene: TRBJ2-7
D gene: TRBD2
V gene: TRBV28
CDR3 protein: CASRRAGGSSYEQYF

J gene: TRBJ1-5
D gene: NA
V gene: TRBV19
CDR3 protein: CASSRTTGRPSSNQPQHF

J gene: TRBJ1-1
D gene: NA
V gene: TRBV2
CDR3 protein: CASDRGLNTEAFF

J gene: TRBJ2-2
D gene: NA
V gene: TRBV9
CDR3 protein: CASSGGPLAGVGTGELFF

J gene: TRBJ1-5
D gene: NA
V gene: TRBV12-2
CDR3 protein: CASRLSPMEPQHF

J gene: TRBJ2-5
D gene: TRBD1
V gene: TRBV2
CDR3 protein: CASSRQGMGQETQYF

J gene: TRBJ1-1
D gene: TRBD1
V gene: TRBV27
CDR3 protein: CASGQGLGNTEAFF

J gene: TRBJ2-3
D gene: NA
V gene: TRBV27
CDR3 protein: CASSLVGISSTDTQYF

J gene: TRBJ1-2
D gene: NA
V gene: TRBV28
CDR3 protein: CASRTQANYGYTF